Below, 18 T cell receptor beta chains from the same sample are listed, as sequenced in a study of OX40 agonist ivuxolimab in advanced cancers. The protocol was immunoSEQ multiplex PCR, while the TCRdb copy is restricted to in-frame clones and leaves out a portion. In the table there are tens of thousands of clones, around 87% of which are singletons. This material consisted of CD4+ or CD8+ T cells sorted from blood, taken in a trial of the OX40 agonist ivuxolimab. The source of these receptors is an adult with an advanced solid tumor such as melanoma, head and neck, liver or kidney cancer.

This chain connects TRBV13 to TRBJ2-7, with TRBD1 matching over 8 bases. Trimming removed 5 bases from V and 3 bases from J; junction bases left unmatched: 6. The CDR3 contains 14 residues. Germline V gene sequence: CDR1 PRHDT, CDR2 FYEKMQ (reference sequence). The CDR3 nucleotides are TGTGCCAGCAGCGTCGGGACAGGAAACTACGAGCAGTACTTC. It is translated as CASSVGTGNYEQYF.

The chain is built from TRBV28 and TRBJ2-2; 8 bases agree with TRBD1. The germline V gene has CDR1 MDHEN and CDR2 SYDVKM. V trimming: 5 bases; J trimming: 6 bases; junction bases outside the gene matches: 8. The CDR3 spans 15 residues. CDR3 coding DNA: TGTGCCAGCAGTCCGACAGGGGTCTATTCCGGGGAGCTGTTTTTT. It translates to CASSPTGVYSGELFF. Using reference TRBV28 and TRBJ2-2 for the parts outside the CDR3, the full variable domain is DVKVTQSSRYLVKRTGEKVFLECVQDMDHENMFWYRQDPGLGLRLIYFSYDVKMKEKGDIPEGYSVSREKKERFSLILESASTNQTSMYLCASSPTGVYSGELFFGEGSRLTVL.

About this clone itself: Additional DNA sequences in this sample encode the identical CDR3. The chain combines TRBV30 with TRBJ2-7, with D unclear. CDR3 length: 13 residues. The V end lost 0 bases, the J end lost 7 bases, and 13 bases lay between the germline ends. CDR1 is GTSNPN and CDR2 is SVGIG in the germline V gene (reference sequence). This CDR3 reads CAWSVLRGDEQYF. The CDR3 coding sequence is TGTGCCTGGAGTGTACTACGCGGAGATGAGCAGTACTTC. Supplemented by reference TRBV30 and TRBJ2-7, the full variable domain reads SQTIHQWPATLVQPVGSPLSLECTVEGTSNPNLYWYRQAAGRGLQLLFYSVGIGQISSEVPQNLSASRPQDRQFILSSKKLLLSDSGFYLCAWSVLRGDEQYFGPGTRLTVT.

This chain joins TRBV29-1 and TRBJ2-3, with D unclear. The length of the CDR3 is 15 residues. Trimming stripped 5 bases from V and 2 bases from J, with 17 bases between. CDR1 SQVTM and CDR2 ANQGSEA come from the germline V gene. CDR3 nucleotides: TGCAGCGTTATCTACAGTGTTGGTTTCACAGATACGCAGTATTTT. It yields the protein CSVIYSVGFTDTQYF.

The rearrangement uses TRBV5-1 and TRBJ2-7; TRBD2 matches at 9 bases. There are 17 residues in the CDR3. Germline CDR1 is SGHRS and CDR2 is YFSETQ. Trimming took 0 bases from V and 2 from J; bases not matched to a gene: 9. CDR3 sequence: CASSLGTAGGPPYEQYF. The CDR3 region has the DNA TGCGCCAGCAGCTTGGGGACGGCGGGAGGGCCTCCCTACGAGCAGTACTTC.

This clone is labeled medium-sized (0.01 to 0.1%). CDR3 residues: CASRTGTVYYGYTF. Written as DNA, the CDR3 is TGTGCCAGTAGAACCGGGACAGTGTACTATGGCTACACCTTC. This chain links TRBV19 with TRBJ1-2, with TRBD1 matching over 7 bases. Germline CDR1 is LNHDA and CDR2 is SQIVND (reference sequence). The length of the CDR3 is 14 residues. The ends lost 6 bases at V and 3 bases at J; junction bases unmatched: 7. Together with reference TRBV19 and TRBJ1-2, the CDR3 gives the full variable domain: DGGITQSPKYLFRKEGQNVTLSCEQNLNHDAMYWYRQDPGQGLRLIYYSQIVNDFQKGDIAEGYSVSREKKESFPLTVTSAQKNPTAFYLCASRTGTVYYGYTFGSGTRLTVV.

This clone was counted a few times. The V and J genes are TRBV28 and TRBJ2-3; D perhaps matches TRBD2 (5 bases). CDR1 MDHEN and CDR2 SYDVKM come from the germline V gene. The V end was cut by 4 bases, the J end by 5 bases, with 13 bases between. CDR3 size: 14 residues. The CDR3: CASSSPDWRDTQYF. The CDR3 nucleotides read TGTGCCAGCAGTTCCCCGGACTGGAGAGATACGCAGTATTTT.

The CDR3 DNA reads TGTGCCAGTAGTATCGACTACCGCAATGAGCAGTTCTTC. It is translated as CASSIDYRNEQFF. The chain has TRBV19 and TRBJ2-1; weak D call: TRBD2 (5 bases). With 3 bases removed from V and 6 bases from J, the gap between germline ends came to 9 bases. Germline CDR1 LNHDA, CDR2 SQIVND (reference sequence). The CDR3 sequence is 13 residues long.

This chain uses TRBV2 with TRBJ1-1; TRBD1 aligns across 7 bases. The CDR3 is 18 residues long. V shed 1 base, J shed 1 base, and the junction held 12 bases outside the gene matches. Germline assignment: CDR1 SNHLY and CDR2 FYNNEI. CDR3 nucleotides: TGTGCCAGCAGTGAAGGTCGGACAGGAGCTCTTTCGAACACTGAAGCTTTCTTT. Translated: CASSEGRTGALSNTEAFF.

The CDR3 here is CSVESLAGGYEQYF. DNA for the CDR3: TGCAGCGTTGAGTCACTAGCGGGTGGGTACGAGCAGTACTTC. The V call is TRBV29-1, the J call TRBJ2-7, with 9 bases matching TRBD2. Trimming took 3 bases from V and 4 from J; bases not matched to a gene: 7. This CDR3 contains 14 residues. Per germline, CDR1 SQVTM and CDR2 ANQGSEA.

This clone was counted between two and nine times. The chain recombines TRBV9 with TRBJ1-5; 7 nucleotides line up with TRBD1. The CDR3 extends over 14 amino acids. Germline V gene lookup returns CDR1 SGDLS and CDR2 YYNGEE. V lost 4 bases and J lost 4; bases outside the gene matches: 5. CDR3 in amino acids: CASSSWDSNQPQHF. CDR3 DNA: TGTGCCAGCAGCTCCTGGGACAGTAATCAGCCCCAGCATTTT.

This clone was recorded once. This rearrangement joins TRBV29-1 to TRBJ1-2, with D perhaps TRBD1 (6 bases). This CDR3 contains 13 residues. The V end was cut by 4 bases, the J end by 4 bases, with 13 bases between. From germline, CDR1 is SQVTM and CDR2 ANQGSEA. The CDR3 nucleotides are TGCAGCGTTGTCCTCGGGGGCGGCTATGGCTACACCTTC. The encoded protein is CSVVLGGGYGYTF. Drawing the rest from reference TRBV29-1 and TRBJ1-2, the complete variable domain is SAVISQKPSRDICQRGTSLTIQCQVDSQVTMMFWYRQQPGQSLTLIATANQGSEATYESGFVIDKFPISRPNLTFSTLTVSNMSPEDSSIYLCSVVLGGGYGYTFGSGTRLTVV.

The chain recombines TRBV18 with TRBJ2-7, with D perhaps matching TRBD2 (5 bases). Trimming removed 3 bases at V and 1 base at J, with 10 bases between. The CDR3 is 14 residues long. Germline V lookup: CDR1 KGHSH, CDR2 LQKENI. The CDR3 DNA is TGTGCCAGCTCACCGAGGGCACTGTCCTACGAGCAGTACTTC. It translates to CASSPRALSYEQYF.

This clone has only a few counts. The V call is TRBV5-7, the J call TRBJ1-1; no reliable D call. TRBV5-7 counts as an open reading frame of uncertain function. This CDR3 comprises 11 residues. The V and J ends lost 2 bases and 5 bases respectively, with 4 bases between them. The CDR3 DNA is TGTGCCAGCAGCTTCGCTACTGAAGCTTTCTTT. Translating it yields CASSFATEAFF.

This sequence joins TRBV30 and TRBJ2-7, with 9 positions matching TRBD1. This CDR3 region has 13 residues. V shed 3 bases, J shed 4 bases, and the junction held 4 bases outside the gene matches. The germline gives CDR1 GTSNPN, CDR2 SVGIG (reference sequence). CDR3 region: CAWRDRGVYEQYF. The CDR3 DNA reads TGTGCCTGGAGAGACAGGGGGGTGTACGAGCAGTACTTC. The whole variable domain, remainder taken from reference TRBV30 and TRBJ2-7, is SQTIHQWPATLVQPVGSPLSLECTVEGTSNPNLYWYRQAAGRGLQLLFYSVGIGQISSEVPQNLSASRPQDRQFILSSKKLLLSDSGFYLCAWRDRGVYEQYFGPGTRLTVT.

J is TRBJ2-3 and V is TRBV6-6; D not resolved. V lost 2 bases, J lost 0 bases, and 6 bases lay in between. CDR1 MNHNY and CDR2 SVGAGI come from the germline V gene (reference sequence). This CDR3 is 14 amino acids long. CDR3 sequence: CASSYAPSTDTQYF. The CDR3 nucleotides read TGTGCCAGCAGTTACGCGCCGAGCACAGATACGCAGTATTTT.

The V and J genes are TRBV10-3 and TRBJ1-1, with D hard to call. Trimming removed 6 bases from V and 1 base from J, with 9 bases in between. CDR1 is ENHRY, CDR2 SYGVKD, per germline. The CDR3 runs to 13 residues. CDR3 region: CAIRGNSNTEAFF. In DNA, the CDR3 is TGTGCCATCAGGGGAAACTCGAACACTGAAGCTTTCTTT.

This clone was picked up one time. The chain carries TRBV7-8 and TRBJ2-2; D uncertain. The CDR3 is made up of 13 amino acids. Germline V CDR1 and CDR2: SGHVS, FQNEAQ. Trimming took off 1 base at V and 3 bases at J, with 3 bases between the two ends. CDR3 sequence: CASSLDDTGELFF. CDR3 nucleotides: TGTGCCAGCAGCTTAGACGACACCGGGGAGCTGTTTTTT.